This T cell receptor (beta chain) emerged from a study of T cells expressing NK-cell markers. Looking at the study overall: Seven donors tested HCMV-seropositive and one tested seronegative among the eight sequenced.

The germline gives CDR1 MNHEY, CDR2 SVGEGT. The CDR3 extends over 13 amino acids. TCRdb re-analyzed the 5' RACE reads; it lists each CDR3 protein once, without DNA. The sample's table shows 500,000 or so distinct CDR3 sequences. The receptor's source is a man aged 18 to 30 in good health. The V call is TRBV6-2 or TRBV6-3, the J call TRBJ2-7; TCRdb reports TRBD1, a call that lacks DNA to check it against. The sequencing sample was made of blood T cells: a sorted CD56 or NKG2C T cell subset, CD4+ or CD8+ T cells, or bulk PBMC T cells (not recorded which). CDR3 protein: CASTLDGLYEQYF.